Only a few counts were recorded for the clone carrying this T cell receptor beta chain. The antigen remains undetermined. The germline V and J ends were trimmed by 4 bases and 3 bases, with 17 bases remaining between them. This CDR3 is built from 16 residues. The data stem from a study of blood T cells in healthy people across ages. The authors ran a second PCR of roughly 7 to 11 cycles using a sample-barcoded 5' primer and a J-beta primer mix. Each sample provided no less than 3 million CDR3-containing paired-end reads. TCRdb reanalysed the 5' RACE reads using MiXCR and keeps one entry per CDR3 protein. The sample holds some 730,000 distinct CDR3 sequences, 20% to 25% seen once. General study points: Versus aged donors, long-lived donors had higher diversity and more naive CD4+ cells. The study found TCR beta diversity correlated strongly with naive T cell percentage.

This sequence originates from an older man in good health. The rearrangement links TRBV12-3 or TRBV12-4 to TRBJ2-3, with D maybe TRBD2 (5 bases). Sequenced: blood. This CDR3 reads CASSSNPARTTDTQYF. The CDR3 bases are TGTGCCAGCAGTTCGAACCCTGCTAGGACTACAGATACGCAGTATTTT.